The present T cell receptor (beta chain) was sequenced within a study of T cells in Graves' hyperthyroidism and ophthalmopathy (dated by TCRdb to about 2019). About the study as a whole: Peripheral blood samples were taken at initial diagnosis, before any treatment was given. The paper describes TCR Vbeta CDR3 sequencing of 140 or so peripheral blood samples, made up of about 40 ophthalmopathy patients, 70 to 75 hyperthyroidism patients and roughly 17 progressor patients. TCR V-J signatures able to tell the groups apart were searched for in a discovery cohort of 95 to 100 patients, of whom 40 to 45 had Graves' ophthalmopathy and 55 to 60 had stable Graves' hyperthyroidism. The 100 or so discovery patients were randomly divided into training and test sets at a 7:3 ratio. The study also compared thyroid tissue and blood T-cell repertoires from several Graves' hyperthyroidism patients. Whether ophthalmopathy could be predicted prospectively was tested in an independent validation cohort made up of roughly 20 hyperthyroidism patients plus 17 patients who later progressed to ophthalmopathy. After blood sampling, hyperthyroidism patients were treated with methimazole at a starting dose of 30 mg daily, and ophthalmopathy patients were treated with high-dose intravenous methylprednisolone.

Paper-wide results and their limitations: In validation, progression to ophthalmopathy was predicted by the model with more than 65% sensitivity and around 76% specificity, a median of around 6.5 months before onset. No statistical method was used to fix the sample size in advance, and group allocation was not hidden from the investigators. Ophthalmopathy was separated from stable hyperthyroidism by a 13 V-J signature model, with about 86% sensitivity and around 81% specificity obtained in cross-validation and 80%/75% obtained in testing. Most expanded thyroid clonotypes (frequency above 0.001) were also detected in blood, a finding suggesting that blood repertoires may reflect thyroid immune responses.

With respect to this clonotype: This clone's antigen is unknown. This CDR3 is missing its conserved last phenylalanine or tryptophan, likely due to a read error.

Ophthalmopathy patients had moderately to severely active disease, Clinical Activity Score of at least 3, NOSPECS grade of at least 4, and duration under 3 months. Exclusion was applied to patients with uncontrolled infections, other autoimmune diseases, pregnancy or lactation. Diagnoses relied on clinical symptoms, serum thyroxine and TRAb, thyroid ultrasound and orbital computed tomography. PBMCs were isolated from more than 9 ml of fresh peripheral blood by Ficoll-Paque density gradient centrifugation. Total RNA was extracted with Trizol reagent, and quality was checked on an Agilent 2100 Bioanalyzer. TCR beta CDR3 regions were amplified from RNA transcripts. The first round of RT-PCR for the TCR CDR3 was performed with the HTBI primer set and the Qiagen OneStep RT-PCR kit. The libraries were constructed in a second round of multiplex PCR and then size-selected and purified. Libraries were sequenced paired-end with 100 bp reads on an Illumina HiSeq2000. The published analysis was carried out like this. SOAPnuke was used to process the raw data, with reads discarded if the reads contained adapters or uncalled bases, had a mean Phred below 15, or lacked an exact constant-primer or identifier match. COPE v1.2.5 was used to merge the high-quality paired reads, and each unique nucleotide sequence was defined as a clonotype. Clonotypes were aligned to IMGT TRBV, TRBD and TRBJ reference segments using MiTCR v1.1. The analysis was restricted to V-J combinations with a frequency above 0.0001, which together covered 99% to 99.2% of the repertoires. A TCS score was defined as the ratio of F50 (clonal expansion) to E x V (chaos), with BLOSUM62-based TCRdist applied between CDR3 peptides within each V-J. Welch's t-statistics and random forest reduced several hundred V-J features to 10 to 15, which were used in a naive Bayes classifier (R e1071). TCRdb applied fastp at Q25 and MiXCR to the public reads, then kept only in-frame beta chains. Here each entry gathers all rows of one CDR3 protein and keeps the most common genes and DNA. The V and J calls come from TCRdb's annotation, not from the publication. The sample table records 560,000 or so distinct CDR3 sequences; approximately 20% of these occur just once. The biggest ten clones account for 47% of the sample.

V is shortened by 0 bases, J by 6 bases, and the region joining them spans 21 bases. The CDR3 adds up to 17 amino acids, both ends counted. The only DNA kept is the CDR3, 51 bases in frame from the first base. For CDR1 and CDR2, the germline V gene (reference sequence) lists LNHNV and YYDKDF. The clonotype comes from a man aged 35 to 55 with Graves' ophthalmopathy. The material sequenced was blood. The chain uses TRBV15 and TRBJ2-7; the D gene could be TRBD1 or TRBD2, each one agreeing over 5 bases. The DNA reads TGTGCCACCAGCAGAGATAGAGGGGTCAGGGCCCCAAGCGAGCAGTACCTC. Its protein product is CATSRDRGVRAPSEQYL.